The 24 T cell receptor beta chains below come from one sample, sequenced in a study of blood T cells in healthy people across ages. Together with a sample-barcoded 5' primer, a J-beta primer mix was included in a second PCR lasting roughly 6 to 12 cycles. TCRdb re-derived calls from the 5' RACE reads in MiXCR, one entry per CDR3 protein. The data hold hundreds of thousands of distinct CDR3 sequences, with 62% observed a single time. The specimen was blood. Receptors originate from a man aged 30 to 45 in good health.

This clonotype appeared many times. This chain uses TRBV7-8 with TRBJ2-2; no definite D call. Germline lookup yields CDR1 SGHVS and CDR2 FQNEAQ. The CDR3 totals 15 residues. V dropped 1 base and J dropped 0 bases, with 6 bases sitting between them. The CDR3 spells CASSLVSANTGELFF. The CDR3 DNA is TGTGCCAGCAGCTTAGTCTCGGCGAACACCGGGGAGCTGTTTTTT.

This clonotype showed up just a few times. The chain combines TRBV18 with TRBJ1-5; D perhaps matches TRBD1 (5 bases). The CDR3 runs to 16 residues. Germline loops: CDR1 KGHSH, CDR2 LQKENI. V lost 1 base and J 0 bases, leaving 10 bases between the germline ends. CDR3 bases: TGTGCCAGCTCACCACAGCCGGGGGATAGCAATCAGCCCCAGCATTTT. Translated, it gives CASSPQPGDSNQPQHF.

This clonotype has only one observation. The chain joins TRBV7-2 to TRBJ2-7; D unclear. Germline V gene lookup returns CDR1 SGHTA and CDR2 FQGNSA. CDR3 length: 14 amino acids. Trimming stripped 2 bases from V and 0 bases from J, with 8 bases between. DNA of the CDR3: TGTGCCAGCAGCTTATTGACACTCTCCTACGAGCAGTACTTC. The encoded protein is CASSLLTLSYEQYF.

V and J are TRBV30 and TRBJ2-7, with 7 bases lining up with TRBD1. V lost 5 bases and J lost 2; bases outside the gene matches: 0. The germline gives CDR1 GTSNPN, CDR2 SVGIG (reference sequence). The CDR3 length is 11 residues. The CDR3 DNA reads as TGTGCCTGGGGGACAGCCTACGAGCAGTACTTC. This encodes CAWGTAYEQYF. Supplemented by reference TRBV30 and TRBJ2-7, the full variable domain reads SQTIHQWPATLVQPVGSPLSLECTVEGTSNPNLYWYRQAAGRGLQLLFYSVGIGQISSEVPQNLSASRPQDRQFILSSKKLLLSDSGFYLCAWGTAYEQYFGPGTRLTVT.

The chain has TRBV4-3 and TRBJ2-7; D may correspond to TRBD1 or TRBD2 (6 bases each). V was clipped by 1 base and J by 3 bases, with 13 bases between them. Germline assignment: CDR1 LGHNA and CDR2 YSLEER. This CDR3 has 15 amino acids. The CDR3 DNA is TGCGCCAGCAGCCAAGTTCGGGGGCCCTACTACGAGCAGTACTTC. It translates to CASSQVRGPYYEQYF.

J is TRBJ2-1 and V is TRBV7-9; 9 positions match TRBD2. The end of the DNA fits TRBJ2-7 better, so the J call may be wrong. Germline CDR1 SEHNR, CDR2 FQNEAQ (reference sequence). The CDR3 runs to 14 residues. The CDR3 bases are TGTGCCAGCAGCTCCGCTAGCGGGGACTACGAGCAGTACTTC. It is translated as CASSSASGDYEQYF.

The chain combines TRBV20-1 with TRBJ2-5, with 7 bases fitting TRBD1. The CDR3 loop spans 13 amino acids. Trimming removed 4 bases from V and 11 bases from J; junction bases left unmatched: 13. Per the germline V gene, CDR1 is DFQATT and CDR2 is SNEGSKA (reference sequence). The CDR3 here is CSATSRDRGEQYF. DNA for the CDR3: TGCAGTGCTACCAGCCGGGACAGAGGTGAGCAGTACTTC.

V and J are TRBV3-1 and TRBJ2-7; 9 bases map to TRBD2. CDR3 length: 15 amino acids. V dropped 4 bases and J dropped 2; count of bases not matched to a gene: 6. The germline V gene has CDR1 LGHDT and CDR2 YNNKEL (reference sequence). CDR3 in DNA: TGTGCCAGCAGCCGTAGCGGGGGAATTACCTACGAGCAGTACTTC. This encodes CASSRSGGITYEQYF.

The sample holds a few counts of this clonotype. This rearrangement joins TRBV7-9 to TRBJ2-7; TRBD1 agrees at 8 bases. The CDR3 loop spans 14 amino acids. Unmatched junction bases numbered 3, after V lost 5 bases and J lost 0 bases. CDR1 is SEHNR, CDR2 FQNEAQ, per germline (reference sequence). In nucleotides, the CDR3 is TGTGCCAGCAGCGGGGACAGGAGCTCCTACGAGCAGTACTTC. Translated, it gives CASSGDRSSYEQYF.

To note about this clonotype: The junction differs from germline at one of its ends, possibly a read error. This chain links TRBV6-2 or TRBV6-3 with TRBJ2-5; either TRBD1 or TRBD2 may supply D (5 bases each). Germline V CDR1 and CDR2: MNHEY, SVGEGT. This CDR3 spans 17 amino acids. CDR3 in DNA: TGTACCAGCAGTCCGGGGCAACCTACACCGTACCAAGAGACCCAGTACTTC. It specifies CTSSPGQPTPYQETQYF.

The J gene is TRBJ2-6, the V gene TRBV9; D may be TRBD1 (6 bases). The germline V and J ends were trimmed by 6 bases and 0 bases, with 13 bases remaining between them. Germline V gene lookup returns CDR1 SGDLS and CDR2 YYNGEE. The CDR3 loop spans 16 amino acids. CDR3 region: CASTPGQTSGANVLTF. The CDR3 DNA is TGTGCCAGCACCCCGGGACAAACCTCTGGGGCCAACGTCCTGACTTTC.

The chain has TRBV6-5 and TRBJ2-5; TRBD2 is a possible D gene (7 bases). Gene TRBJ2-7 matches the end of the DNA better, so the J call may be wrong. The CDR3 is 13 amino acids. Germline loops: CDR1 MNHEY, CDR2 SVGAGI. CDR3 region: CASSYGRGYEQYF. CDR3 sequence (DNA): TGTGCCAGCAGTTACGGGAGGGGGTACGAGCAGTACTTC.

The V gene is TRBV7-3, the J gene TRBJ2-1, with TRBD2 matching over 13 bases. Germline CDR1 SGHTA, CDR2 FQGTGA. With V trimmed by 3 bases and J by 8 bases, 4 bases remained unmatched. The CDR3 runs to 15 residues. The CDR3 coding sequence is TGTGCCAGCAGCTTGGGACTAGCGGGGCCTGATGAGCAGTTCTTC. This translates into CASSLGLAGPDEQFF. The full variable domain, in which reference TRBV7-3 and TRBJ2-1 provide the parts outside the CDR3, is GAGVSQTPSNKVTEKGKYVELRCDPISGHTALYWYRQSLGQGPEFLIYFQGTGAADDSGLPNDRFFAVRPEGSVSTLKIQRTERGDSAVYLCASSLGLAGPDEQFFGPGTRLTVL.

This chain links TRBV7-8 with TRBJ2-3, with TRBD1 matching over 9 bases. The CDR3 consists of 15 residues. Germline V gives CDR1 SGHVS, CDR2 FQNEAQ. V dropped 2 bases and J dropped 6; count of bases not matched to a gene: 6. The CDR3 coding sequence is TGTGCCAGCAGCTTAATGGGGACAGGGACCGATACGCAGTATTTT. Amino acid sequence: CASSLMGTGTDTQYF. Supplemented by reference TRBV7-8 and TRBJ2-3, the full variable domain reads GAGVSQSPRYKVAKRGQDVALRCDPISGHVSLFWYQQALGQGPEFLTYFQNEAQLDKSGLPSDRFFAERPEGSVSTLKIQRTQQEDSAVYLCASSLMGTGTDTQYFGPGTRLTVL.

The chain recombines TRBV7-9 with TRBJ1-2; 8 bases are shared with TRBD1. This CDR3 has 13 amino acids. Trimming took 5 bases from V and 6 from J; bases not matched to a gene: 5. CDR1 and CDR2 (germline): SEHNR, FQNEAQ (reference sequence). The CDR3 DNA sequence: TGTGCCAGCAGCCCGTGGACAGGGCATGGCTACACCTTC. Its protein is CASSPWTGHGYTF.

This clonotype was found a few times. The V call is TRBV4-3, the J call TRBJ2-5, with D possibly matching TRBD2 (7 bases). CDR3 size: 17 residues. CDR1 LGHNA and CDR2 YSLEER come from the germline V gene. The ends were cut back, 1 base at V and 5 bases at J, with 20 bases in the middle. The CDR3 DNA is TGCGCCAGCAGCCAAGGGAGGGGGGGCCATGGTTTGGAGACCCAGTACTTC. This encodes CASSQGRGGHGLETQYF.

This clonotype appeared a few times. The CDR3 loop reads CASSLTPSGGTDTQYF. CDR3 bases: TGTGCCAGCAGCTTAACCCCTAGCGGGGGTACAGATACGCAGTATTTT. The V call is TRBV7-3, the J call TRBJ2-3, with 10 bases fitting TRBD2. CDR3 length: 16 residues. Germline V CDR1 and CDR2: SGHTA, FQGTGA. V trimming: 0 bases; J trimming: 3 bases; junction bases outside the gene matches: 3.

The genes are TRBV28 and TRBJ1-4; TRBD1 might be the D (6 bases). The V gene's germline CDR1 is MDHEN and CDR2 SYDVKM. Trimming stripped 9 bases from V and 2 bases from J, with 16 bases between. The CDR3 consists of 15 residues. Here the CDR3 DNA reads TGTGCCAGTAGCCCCACAGGGTCCACTAATGAAAAACTGTTTTTT. Encoded protein: CASSPTGSTNEKLFF.

This rearrangement joins TRBV20-1 to TRBJ2-7; no firm D call. The V gene's germline CDR1 is DFQATT and CDR2 SNEGSKA (reference sequence). V was cut by 3 bases and J by 0 bases, with 15 bases left in between. The CDR3 is made up of 15 amino acids. The CDR3 region has the DNA TGCAGTGCTAGCCTCGGGTACTCCAGCTCCTACGAGCAGTACTTC. Translated, it gives CSASLGYSSSYEQYF.

This clonotype appeared a few times. This chain joins TRBV5-1 and TRBJ2-4; D may match TRBD1 or TRBD2 (5 bases each). The J call is in doubt because the DNA end fits TRBJ2-7 better. Germline-derived CDR1 and CDR2 are SGHRS and YFSETQ. The CDR3 contains 14 residues. This chain's CDR3 is CASSLDGDLDEQYF. Here the CDR3 DNA reads TGCGCCAGCAGCTTGGACGGGGACCTCGACGAGCAGTACTTC.

This clonotype showed up just a few times. The chain carries TRBV27 and TRBJ2-2; D uncertain. The length of the CDR3 is 15 residues. V lost 2 bases and J lost 1, with 8 bases in between. Germline V gene sequence: CDR1 MNHEY, CDR2 SMNVEV (reference sequence). CDR3: CASSLNGRNTGELFF. DNA of the CDR3: TGTGCCAGCAGTTTAAATGGCAGGAACACCGGGGAGCTGTTTTTT.

A few counts support this clonotype. This rearrangement joins TRBV20-1 to TRBJ2-2; weak D call: TRBD2 (5 bases). Germline V gene data show CDR1 as DFQATT and CDR2 as SNEGSKA (reference sequence). CDR3 length: 16 residues. Trimming left V 0 bases short and J 2 bases short, with 13 bases between. The DNA of the CDR3 is TGCAGTGCTAGAGATGTATCGGACTCTAACACCGGGGAGCTGTTTTTT. Its protein is CSARDVSDSNTGELFF.

This sequence joins TRBV28 and TRBJ2-1; D is unclear. Trimming removed 7 bases at V and 6 bases at J, with 13 bases between. CDR1 and CDR2 (germline): MDHEN, SYDVKM. The CDR3 length is 13 residues. CDR3 bases: TGTGCCAGCACCCGTCCTGGGGTCAATGAGCAGTTCTTC. It specifies CASTRPGVNEQFF. The whole variable domain, remainder taken from reference TRBV28 and TRBJ2-1, is DVKVTQSSRYLVKRTGEKVFLECVQDMDHENMFWYRQDPGLGLRLIYFSYDVKMKEKGDIPEGYSVSREKKERFSLILESASTNQTSMYLCASTRPGVNEQFFGPGTRLTVL.

The rearrangement uses TRBV27 and TRBJ1-1; no firm D call. The CDR3 is made up of 11 amino acids. Germline V gene lookup returns CDR1 MNHEY and CDR2 SMNVEV (reference sequence). Trimming left V 3 bases short and J 8 bases short, with 7 bases between. CDR3 residues: CASSFFGEAFF. The CDR3 DNA reads as TGTGCCAGCAGTTTTTTTGGGGAAGCTTTCTTT.